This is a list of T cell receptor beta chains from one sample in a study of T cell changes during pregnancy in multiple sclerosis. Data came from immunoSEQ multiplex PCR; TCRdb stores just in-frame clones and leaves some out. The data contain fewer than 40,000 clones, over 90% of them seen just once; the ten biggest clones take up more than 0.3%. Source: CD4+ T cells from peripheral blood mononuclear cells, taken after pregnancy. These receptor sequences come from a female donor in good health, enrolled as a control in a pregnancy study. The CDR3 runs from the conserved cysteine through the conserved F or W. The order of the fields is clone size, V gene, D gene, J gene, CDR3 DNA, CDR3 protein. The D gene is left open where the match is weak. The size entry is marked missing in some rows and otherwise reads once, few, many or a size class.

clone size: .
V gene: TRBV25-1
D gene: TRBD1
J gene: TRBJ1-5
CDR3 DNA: TGTGCCAGCAGTCGCGGGACAGGTCATCAGGGGGTAGCCCAGCATTTT
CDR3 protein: CASSRGTGHQGVAQHF

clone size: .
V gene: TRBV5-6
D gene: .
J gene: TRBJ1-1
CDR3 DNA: TGTGCCAGCAGCCCGATCGGGGTCCTACTCGGCACTGAAGCTTTCTTT
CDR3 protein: CASSPIGVLLGTEAFF

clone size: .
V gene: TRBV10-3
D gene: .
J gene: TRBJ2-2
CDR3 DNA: TGTGCCGGGAGGGGGGCGATGGCCGGGGAGCTGTTTTTT
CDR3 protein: CAGRGAMAGELFF

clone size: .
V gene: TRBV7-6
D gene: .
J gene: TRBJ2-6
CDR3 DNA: TGTGCCAGCAGCCCGAGCTCTGGGGCCAACGTCCTGACTTTC
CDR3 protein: CASSPSSGANVLTF

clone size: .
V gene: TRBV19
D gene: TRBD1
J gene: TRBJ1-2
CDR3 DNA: TGTGCCAGTAGTACCACCCGGGACAGGAGCTACACCTTC
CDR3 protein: CASSTTRDRSYTF

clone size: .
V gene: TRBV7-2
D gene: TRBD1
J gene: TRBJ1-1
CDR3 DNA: TGTGCCAGCAGCTTAGCTGGGACAGCGAACACTGAAGCTTTCTTT
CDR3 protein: CASSLAGTANTEAFF

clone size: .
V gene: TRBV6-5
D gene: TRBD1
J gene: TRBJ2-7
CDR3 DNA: TGTGCCAGTAGACCGGGACAGGCCTCCTACGAGCAGTACTTC
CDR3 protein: CASRPGQASYEQYF

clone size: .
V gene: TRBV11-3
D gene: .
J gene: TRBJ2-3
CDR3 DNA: TGTGCCAGCACCCCCGGTCCGGGTGGGGGGACAGATACGCAGTATTTT
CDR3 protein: CASTPGPGGGTDTQYF

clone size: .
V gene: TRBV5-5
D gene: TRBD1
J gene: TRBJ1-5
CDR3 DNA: TGTGCCAGCAGCTTACAGGGGCCCGATCAGCCCCAGCATTTT
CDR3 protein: CASSLQGPDQPQHF

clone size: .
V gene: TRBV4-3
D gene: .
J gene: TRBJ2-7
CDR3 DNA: TGCGCCAGCAGCCAAGAACAGGACGCACCCTACGAGCAGTACTTC
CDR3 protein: CASSQEQDAPYEQYF

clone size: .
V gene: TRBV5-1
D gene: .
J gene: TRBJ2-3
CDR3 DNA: TGCGCCAGCAGCTTGGCCGGGTATTTCAGCACAGATACGCAGTATTTT
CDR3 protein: CASSLAGYFSTDTQYF

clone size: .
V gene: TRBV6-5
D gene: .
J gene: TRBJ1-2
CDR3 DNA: TGTGCCAGCAGTTCCGACATATGGGCCTATGGCTACACCTTC
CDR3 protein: CASSSDIWAYGYTF

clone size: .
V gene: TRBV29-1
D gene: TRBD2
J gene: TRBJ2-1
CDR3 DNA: TGCAGCGTTGATGGGCGGACTAGCGGGAGGCTGGAGCAGTTCTTC
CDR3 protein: CSVDGRTSGRLEQFF

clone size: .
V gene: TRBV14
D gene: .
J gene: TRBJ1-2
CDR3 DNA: TGTGCCAGCAGCCCAGGGTTCGGTCCGGATGGCTACACCTTC
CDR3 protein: CASSPGFGPDGYTF

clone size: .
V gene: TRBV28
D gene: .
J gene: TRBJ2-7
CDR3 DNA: TGTGCCACCGTAGGGGGGGCCTCTATCTCCTACGAGCAGTACTTC
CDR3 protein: CATVGGASISYEQYF

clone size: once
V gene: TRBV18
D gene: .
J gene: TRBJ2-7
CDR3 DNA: TGTGCCAGCTCACCACCACAGGCCGACTACGAGCAGTACTTC
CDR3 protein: CASSPPQADYEQYF

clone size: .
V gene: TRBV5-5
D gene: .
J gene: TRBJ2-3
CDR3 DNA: TGTGCCAGCAGCTTGGTAGTCGATACGCAGTATTTT
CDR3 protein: CASSLVVDTQYF

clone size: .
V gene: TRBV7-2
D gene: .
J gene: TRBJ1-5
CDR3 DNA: TGTGCCAGCAGCTCTTCAGCGGTCAATCAGCCCCAGCATTTT
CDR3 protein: CASSSSAVNQPQHF

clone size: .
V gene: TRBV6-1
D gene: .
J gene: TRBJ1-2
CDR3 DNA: TGTGCCAGCAGGGGAGGGGGGCTACCTCATGGCTACACCTTC
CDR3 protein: CASRGGGLPHGYTF

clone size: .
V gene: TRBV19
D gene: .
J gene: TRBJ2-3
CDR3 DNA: TGTGCCAGTAGGGTAGGCGGGAGCACAGATACGCAGTATTTT
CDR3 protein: CASRVGGSTDTQYF

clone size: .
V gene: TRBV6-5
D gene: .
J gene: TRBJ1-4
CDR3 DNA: TGTGCCAGCAGAGCCGGGGGTTTCGGGGAAAAACTGTTTTTT
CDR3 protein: CASRAGGFGEKLFF

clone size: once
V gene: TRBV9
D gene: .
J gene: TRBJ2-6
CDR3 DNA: TGTGCCAGCAGCATTCTGGGGGGGGGCATTGGGGCCAACGTCCTGACTTTC
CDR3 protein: CASSILGGGIGANVLTF

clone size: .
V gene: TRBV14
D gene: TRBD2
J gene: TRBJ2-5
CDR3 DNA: TGTGGGGGCGGACTAGCGGGAGGAGAGACCCAGTACTTC
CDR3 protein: CGGGLAGGETQYF

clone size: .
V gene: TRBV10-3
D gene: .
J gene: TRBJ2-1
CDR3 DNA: TGTGCCATCAGTGAGTCAAAAGGAGGGCCTGAGCAGTTCTTC
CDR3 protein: CAISESKGGPEQFF

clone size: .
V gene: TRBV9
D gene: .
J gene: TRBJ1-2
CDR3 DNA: TGTGCCAGCAGCGTAGACATGAACTATGGCTACACCTTC
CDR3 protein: CASSVDMNYGYTF

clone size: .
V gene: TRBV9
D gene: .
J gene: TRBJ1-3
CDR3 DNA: TGTGCCAGCAGCGCCCACAGGGCCCCCTCTGGAAACACCATATATTTT
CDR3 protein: CASSAHRAPSGNTIYF

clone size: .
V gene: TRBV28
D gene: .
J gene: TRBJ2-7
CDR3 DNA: TGTGCCAGCAGAGCCTCCGGGTCCTCGCACGAGCAGTACTTC
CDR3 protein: CASRASGSSHEQYF

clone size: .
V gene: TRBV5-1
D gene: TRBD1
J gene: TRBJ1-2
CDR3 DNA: TGCGCCAGCAGCTTGGAACAGGGGGCTGTCGATGGCTACACCTTC
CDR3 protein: CASSLEQGAVDGYTF

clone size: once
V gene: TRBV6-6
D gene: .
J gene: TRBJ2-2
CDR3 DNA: TGTGCCAGCATTAGATACACCGGGGAGCTGTTTTTT
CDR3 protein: CASIRYTGELFF

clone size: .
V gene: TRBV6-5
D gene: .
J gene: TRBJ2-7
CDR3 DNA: TGTGCCTCCCGGACAGAACCGTCTTTCTCCTACGAGCAGTACTTC
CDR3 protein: CASRTEPSFSYEQYF

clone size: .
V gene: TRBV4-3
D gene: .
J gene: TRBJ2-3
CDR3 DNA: TGCGCCAGCAGCCAAGAAGGAGGAGATACGCAGTATTTT
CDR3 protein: CASSQEGGDTQYF

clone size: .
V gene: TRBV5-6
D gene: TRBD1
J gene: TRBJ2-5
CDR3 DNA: TGTGCCAGCAGCTCGACAGGGGTAGGCGAGACCCAGTACTTC
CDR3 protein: CASSSTGVGETQYF

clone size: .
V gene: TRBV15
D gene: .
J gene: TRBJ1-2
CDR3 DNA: TGTGCCACCAGCAGAGATGAGGGTAACGTGAACTATGGCTACACCTTC
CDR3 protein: CATSRDEGNVNYGYTF

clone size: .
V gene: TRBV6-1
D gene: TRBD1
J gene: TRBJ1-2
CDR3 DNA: TGTGCCACCGCAGGGGGGACTTCCTATGGCTACACCTTC
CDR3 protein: CATAGGTSYGYTF

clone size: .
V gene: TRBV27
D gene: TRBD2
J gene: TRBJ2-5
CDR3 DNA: TGTGCCAGCAGTCTATCTCCGGGACTAGCGGGAACTGGGGAGACCCAGTACTTC
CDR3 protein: CASSLSPGLAGTGETQYF

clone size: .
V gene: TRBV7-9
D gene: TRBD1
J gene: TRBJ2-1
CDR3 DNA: TGTGCCAGCACCAGATGGGACAGGGCTGACAATGAGCAGTTCTTC
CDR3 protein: CASTRWDRADNEQFF

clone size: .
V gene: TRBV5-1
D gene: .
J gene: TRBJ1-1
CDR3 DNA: TGCGCCAGCAGCTTGGCCGGGAAGACGAACACTGAAGCTTTCTTT
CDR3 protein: CASSLAGKTNTEAFF

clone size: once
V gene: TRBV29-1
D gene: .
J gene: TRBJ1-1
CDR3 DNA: TGCAGCGTTGACGCCGGGGTGAACACTGAAGCTTTCTTT
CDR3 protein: CSVDAGVNTEAFF

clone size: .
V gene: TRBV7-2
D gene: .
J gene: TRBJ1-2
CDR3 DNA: TGTGCCAGCAGCTTAGCCCAGAACTATGGCTACACCTTC
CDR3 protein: CASSLAQNYGYTF

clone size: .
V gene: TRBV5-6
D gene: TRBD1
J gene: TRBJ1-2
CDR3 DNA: TGTGCCAGCGGGGACAGGGGGCGCACCGTTAACTATGGCTACACCTTC
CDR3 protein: CASGDRGRTVNYGYTF

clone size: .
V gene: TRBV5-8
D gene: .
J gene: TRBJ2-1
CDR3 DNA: TGTGCCAGCAGCTTGTCAGGGGCCGGCTACAATGAGCAGTTCTTC
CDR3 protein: CASSLSGAGYNEQFF

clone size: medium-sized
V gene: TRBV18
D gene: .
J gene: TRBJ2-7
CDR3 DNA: TGTGCCAGCTCACCCCTCCCAAGGGGAACGGACGAGCAGTACTTC
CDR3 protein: CASSPLPRGTDEQYF

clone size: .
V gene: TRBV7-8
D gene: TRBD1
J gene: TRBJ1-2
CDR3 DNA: TGTGCCAGCAGCCTAGACCGGGACAGGCGTACGGGCTACACCTTC
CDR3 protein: CASSLDRDRRTGYTF

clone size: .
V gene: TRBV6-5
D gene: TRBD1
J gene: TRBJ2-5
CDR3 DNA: TGTGCCAGCAGTTACGGGGACAGGGCGGGAGAGACCCAGTACTTC
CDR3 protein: CASSYGDRAGETQYF

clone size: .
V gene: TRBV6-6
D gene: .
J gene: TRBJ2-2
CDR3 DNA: TGTGCCAGCAGTTACCCTGGGGAGCTGTTTTTT
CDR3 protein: CASSYPGELFF

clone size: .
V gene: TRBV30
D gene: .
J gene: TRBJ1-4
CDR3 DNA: TGTGCCTGGAGATCGGGTTCTGGTGAAAAACTGTTTTTT
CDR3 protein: CAWRSGSGEKLFF